The source of this TCR beta chain is a study of cytomegalovirus exposure and HLA in healthy donors. Study context: HLA-typed donors contributed some 85 million unique TCRs, which were held in an early data release.

This PCR relied on a set of 60 Vbeta primers and 13 Jbeta primers. Original analysis: Later, an analysis found 75 million to 90 million unique TCR beta chains, and around 10 million of these were shared. Only in-frame clones appear in the TCRdb table, and some are missing; sequencing was by immunoSEQ multiplex PCR. V, J and clone size were drawn from that table, and D and trimming were deduced from the DNA. The sample shows around 130,000 clones, 75% to 90% of them seen only once. The study, taken as a whole, reports: A later analysis found most CMV-associated TCR beta chains apparently HLA-restricted.

As for this clone: What it recognizes is unknown.

The germline gives CDR1 MDHEN, CDR2 SYDVKM. CDR3 size: 15 residues. Trimming at V came to 3 bases and at J to 0 bases, leaving 1 base not matched to a gene. The source of this sequence is a young woman in good health and CMV-seropositive. Source material: PBMCs. The V and J genes are TRBV28 and TRBJ1-4; 7 bases are a match to TRBD1. CDR3 amino acids: CASSLDRTTNEKLFF. The DNA of the CDR3 is TGTGCCAGCAGTTTGGACAGGACAACTAATGAAAAACTGTTTTTT.